The rows below give T cell receptor beta chains drawn from one sample of a study of control samples from healthy donors and cancer patients. Profiling relied on immunoSEQ multiplex PCR, and the TCRdb table lists in-frame clones only, not all of them. Counted here are some 120,000 clones, 90% occurring once; the ten biggest clones make up 2% to 2.5%. The sequencing sample was made of blood. These receptors were collected from a man aged 18 to 30 in good health. The CDR3 runs from the conserved cysteine through the conserved F or W. D genes are given only for firm matches. The size entry is marked missing in some rows and otherwise reads once, few, many or a size class.

TRBJ1-5 | - | 15 | TRBD1 | TRBV30 | CAWSPGTGGSQPQHF | TGTGCCTGGAGTCCCGGGACAGGGGGCAGTCAGCCCCAGCATTTT
TRBJ1-2 | - | 16 | - | TRBV7-6 | CASSPGLGWVNYGYTF | TGTGCCAGCAGCCCGGGGCTCGGTTGGGTTAACTATGGCTACACCTTC
TRBJ1-1 | - | 16 | TRBD1 | TRBV7-2 | CASRKGAWSMNTEAFF | TGTGCCAGCAGGAAGGGGGCCTGGTCTATGAACACTGAAGCTTTCTTT
TRBJ1-4 | - | 16 | TRBD1 | TRBV28 | CASSSYRQGFNEKLFF | TGTGCCAGCAGTTCTTATAGACAGGGCTTTAATGAAAAACTGTTTTTT
TRBJ1-1 | few | 16 | TRBD1 | TRBV5-4 | CASSLDPTGTDTEAFF | TGTGCCAGCAGCTTAGACCCGACAGGGACGGACACTGAAGCTTTCTTT
TRBJ1-5 | - | 12 | TRBD1 | TRBV28 | CASSRGQGPQHF | TGTGCCAGCAGTAGGGGGCAGGGGCCCCAGCATTTT
TRBJ2-5 | - | 14 | - | TRBV2 | CASITTGPRETQYF | TGTGCCAGCATTACGACAGGCCCGCGGGAGACCCAGTACTTC
TRBJ2-1 | once | 11 | - | TRBV2 | CASRSYNEQFF | TGTGCCAGCAGGTCCTACAATGAGCAGTTCTTC
TRBJ1-2 | - | 14 | - | TRBV7-9 | CASSPRQGLYGYTF | TGTGCCAGCAGCCCTAGGCAGGGGCTCTATGGCTACACCTTC
TRBJ1-6 | - | 15 | - | TRBV27 | CASSLGQIRDSPLHF | TGTGCCAGCAGTTTAGGCCAGATCAGGGATTCACCCCTCCACTTT
TRBJ2-3 | once | 16 | TRBD2 | TRBV28 | CASSQLVAGSPDTQYF | TGTGCCAGCAGTCAGTTAGTAGCGGGGAGCCCCGATACGCAGTATTTT
TRBJ2-1 | - | 16 | - | TRBV7-2 | CASSSRTGESYNEQFF | TGTGCCAGCAGCTCGCGCACGGGCGAATCCTACAATGAGCAGTTCTTC
TRBJ2-7 | many | 13 | - | TRBV19 | CASSVNRAYEQYF | TGTGCCAGTAGTGTCAACAGGGCCTACGAGCAGTACTTC
TRBJ2-2 | - | 15 | - | TRBV7-2 | CASSPWAEITGELFF | TGTGCCAGCAGCCCCTGGGCAGAGATAACCGGGGAGCTGTTTTTT
TRBJ1-1 | - | 13 | TRBD1 | TRBV6-5 | CAIRDRETTEAFF | TGTGCCATCCGGGACAGGGAGACCACTGAAGCTTTCTTT
TRBJ2-1 | - | 18 | TRBD2 | TRBV19 | CASSIAAAGGLLRNEQFF | TGTGCCAGTAGTATAGCTGCCGCGGGAGGGTTATTACGGAATGAGCAGTTCTTC
TRBJ1-4 | few | 13 | - | TRBV3-1/TRBV3-2 | CASSQGGPEKLFF | TGTGCCAGCAGCCAAGGGGGGCCGGAAAAACTGTTTTTT
TRBJ2-3 | - | 13 | - | TRBV7-2 | CASSLVGTDTQYF | TGTGCCAGCAGCTTAGTTGGCACAGATACGCAGTATTTT
TRBJ1-2 | - | 12 | - | TRBV25-1 | CASSWAGYGYTF | TGTGCCAGCAGTTGGGCGGGCTATGGCTACACCTTC
TRBJ1-2 | - | 14 | - | TRBV18 | CASSVRPQGDGYTF | TGTGCCAGCTCCGTACGGCCACAGGGTGACGGCTACACCTTC
TRBJ1-1 | - | 13 | - | TRBV25-1 | CASSDRQGREAFF | TGTGCCAGCAGTGACCGCCAGGGCAGGGAAGCTTTCTTT
TRBJ1-6 | - | 15 | TRBD1 | TRBV7-3 | CASSETGTGVSPLHF | TGTGCCAGCAGCGAAACCGGGACAGGGGTCTCACCCCTCCACTTT
TRBJ2-5 | once | 14 | - | TRBV5-1 | CASASGGVGETQYF | TGTGCTTCGGCTAGTGGAGGCGTCGGAGAGACCCAGTACTTC
TRBJ2-3 | - | 11 | - | TRBV6-5 | CASGAADTQYF | TGTGCTAGCGGAGCGGCAGATACGCAGTATTTT
TRBJ2-1 | - | 13 | - | TRBV7-6 | CASRPTGEVEQFF | TGTGCCAGCAGACCAACAGGGGAGGTTGAGCAGTTCTTC
TRBJ1-2 | few | 14 | - | TRBV2 | CASSEGKPYYGYTF | TGTGCCAGCAGTGAAGGAAAACCCTACTATGGCTACACCTTC
TRBJ1-1 | - | 13 | - | TRBV10-3 | CAISEGGNTEAFF | TGTGCCATCAGTGAGGGCGGAAACACTGAAGCTTTCTTT
TRBJ1-2 | - | 12 | TRBD1 | TRBV11-2 | CASSAGGYGYTF | TGTGCCAGCAGCGCAGGGGGGTATGGCTACACCTTC
TRBJ2-1 | - | 14 | - | TRBV27 | CASSPGTSSNEQFF | TGTGCCAGCAGTCCGGGGACCAGTAGCAATGAGCAGTTCTTC
TRBJ2-3 | - | 12 | - | TRBV7-9 | CASSFPTDTQYF | TGTGCCAGCAGCTTCCCCACAGATACGCAGTATTTT
TRBJ1-2 | - | 14 | - | TRBV25-1 | CASSESRGHHGYTF | TGTGCCAGCAGTGAATCCAGGGGCCATCATGGCTACACCTTC
TRBJ1-2 | - | 15 | TRBD1 | TRBV6-5 | CASSLGQGTNYGYTF | TGTGCCAGCAGTCTTGGACAGGGAACCAACTATGGCTACACCTTC
TRBJ2-1 | - | 19 | - | TRBV6-2/TRBV6-3 | CASSYLRIRYHRPDAGQFF | TGTGCCAGCAGTTACCTCAGAATACGCTACCATCGGCCGGACGCCGGGCAGTTCTTC
TRBJ1-1 | once | 12 | - | TRBV28 | CASSLSRNEAFF | TGTGCCAGCAGTTTATCGCGGAATGAAGCTTTCTTT
TRBJ1-4 | - | 14 | - | TRBV5-6 | CASSPQGMDEKLFF | TGTGCCAGCAGCCCCCAGGGTATGGATGAAAAACTGTTTTTT
TRBJ1-2 | - | 14 | - | TRBV6-5 | CASRPAGMDYGYTF | TGTGCCAGCAGGCCGGCAGGGATGGACTATGGCTACACCTTC
TRBJ2-3 | - | 11 | - | TRBV7-9 | CASAGTDTQYF | TGTGCCAGCGCAGGGACAGATACGCAGTATTTT
TRBJ2-1 | - | 17 | - | TRBV2 | CASSVRGAGSSYNEQFF | TGTGCCAGCAGTGTGAGGGGAGCGGGTAGCTCCTACAATGAGCAGTTCTTC
TRBJ1-1 | - | 15 | - | TRBV21-1 | CASSPLTALNTEAFF | TGTGCCAGCAGCCCCTTGACAGCTTTGAACACTGAAGCTTTCTTT
TRBJ2-3 | - | 14 | TRBD2 | TRBV5-1 | CASSFSGETDTQYF | TGCGCCAGCAGCTTTAGCGGGGAAACAGATACGCAGTATTTT
TRBJ1-3 | - | 16 | - | TRBV12-5 | CASARSGGTSGNTIYF | TGTGCTAGTGCCCGAAGTGGGGGAACCTCTGGAAACACCATATATTTT